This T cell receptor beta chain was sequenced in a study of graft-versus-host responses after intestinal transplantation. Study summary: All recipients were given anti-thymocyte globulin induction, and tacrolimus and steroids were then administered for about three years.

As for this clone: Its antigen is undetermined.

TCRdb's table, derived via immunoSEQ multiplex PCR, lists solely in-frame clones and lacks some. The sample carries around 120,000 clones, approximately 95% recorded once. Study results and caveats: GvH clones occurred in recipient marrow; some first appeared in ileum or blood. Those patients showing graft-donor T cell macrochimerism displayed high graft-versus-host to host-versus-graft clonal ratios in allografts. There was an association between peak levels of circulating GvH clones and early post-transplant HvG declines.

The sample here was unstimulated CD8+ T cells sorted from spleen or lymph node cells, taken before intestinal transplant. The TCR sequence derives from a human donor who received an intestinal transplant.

The CDR3 sequence is CASSLGDREYEQYF. CDR3 DNA sequence: TGTGCCAGCAGCTTGGGGGACAGAGAGTACGAGCAGTACTTC. The chain couples TRBV5-4 to TRBJ2-7; 7 bases map to TRBD1. Germline V gives CDR1 SGHNT, CDR2 YYREEE (reference sequence). The CDR3 runs to 14 residues. The V gene end was trimmed by 0 bases and the J gene end by 4 bases; junction bases not matched to a gene: 4.